Listed here are 19 T cell receptor beta chains from one sample, sequenced in a study of shared clonotypes between healthy human individuals. The naive CD8 subset, CD45RO-negative cells positively selected for CCR7, excluded terminally differentiated effector memory CD45RA+ cells. The protocol was immunoSEQ multiplex PCR, while the TCRdb copy is restricted to in-frame clones and leaves out a portion. The data contain about 2.2 million clones, approximately 92% of them singletons. Sequenced sample: naive CD8+ T cells from PBMCs. Receptors were obtained from a man between 18 and 29 years old in good health. Some clones in this sample may be carry-over from other donors' samples.

The V and J genes are TRBV9 and TRBJ2-1; 7 bases fit TRBD2. Germline V gives CDR1 SGDLS, CDR2 YYNGEE. CDR3 length: 17 residues. Unmatched junction bases numbered 16, after V lost 4 bases and J lost 6 bases. CDR3 bases: TGTGCCAGCAGCATCACCCCTCTGGCGGGAGCAGGCAATGAGCAGTTCTTC. Encoded protein: CASSITPLAGAGNEQFF.

The CDR3, as DNA: TGTGCCAGTATAAAGATACAGGGGGAGCCCGGGGAGCTGTTTTTT. It translates to CASIKIQGEPGELFF. The genes are TRBV7-9 and TRBJ2-2; 8 nucleotides match TRBD1. V dropped 9 bases and J dropped 6; count of bases not matched to a gene: 12. Germline CDR1 SEHNR, CDR2 FQNEAQ (reference sequence). CDR3 length equals 15 residues.

The rearrangement joins TRBV25-1 to TRBJ1-2; D is unclear. Germline CDR1 and CDR2: MGHDK and SYGVNS. The germline V and J ends were trimmed by 1 base and 2 bases, with 8 bases remaining between them. CDR3 length: 14 residues. CDR3 nucleotides: TGTGCCAGCAGTGAATTGGACGTCAACTATGGCTACACCTTC. Encoded protein: CASSELDVNYGYTF.

The V gene is TRBV7-8, the J gene TRBJ2-1, with a weak D call TRBD2 (6 bases). CDR1 and CDR2 (germline): SGHVS, FQNEAQ. V lost 6 bases to trimming and J lost 0 bases, with 15 bases between them. The CDR3 is 16 amino acids. The CDR3 sequence is CASRPTGRDSYNEQFF. The CDR3 region has the DNA TGTGCCAGCAGACCGACGGGGCGGGACTCCTACAATGAGCAGTTCTTC.

This sequence joins TRBV7-3 and TRBJ2-2, with D perhaps TRBD2 (6 bases). The V gene lost 4 bases and the J gene lost 3 bases, with 12 bases spanning the gap. Germline CDR1 and CDR2: SGHTA and FQGTGA. The CDR3 contains 15 residues. The CDR3 coding sequence is TGTGCCAGCAGCTCGTGGGACTTATACACCGGGGAGCTGTTTTTT. Translating it yields CASSSWDLYTGELFF.

The rearrangement uses TRBV7-3 and TRBJ1-1, with 8 bases matching TRBD1. Germline V gene data show CDR1 as SGHTA and CDR2 as FQGTGA. The V gene end was trimmed by 5 bases and the J gene end by 2 bases; junction bases not matched to a gene: 7. The CDR3 consists of 15 residues. CDR3 protein: CASSNRDRSNTEAFF. The CDR3 nucleotides are TGTGCCAGCAGCAACCGGGACAGGTCTAACACTGAAGCTTTCTTT.

As concerns this clone: This same CDR3 is encoded by further DNA sequences in the sample. The chain joins TRBV30 to TRBJ2-1; no clear D gene. CDR1 is GTSNPN and CDR2 is SVGIG in the germline V gene (reference sequence). The CDR3 loop spans 12 amino acids. V was clipped by 3 bases and J by 4 bases, with 7 bases between them. The CDR3 reads CAWSHGYNEQFF. CDR3 DNA sequence: TGTGCCTGGAGCCACGGGTACAATGAGCAGTTCTTC.

The chain employs TRBV4-1 and TRBJ2-7, with a possible D match to TRBD2 (6 bases). Germline CDR1 is MGHRA and CDR2 is YSYEKL. There are 15 residues in the CDR3. The V end was cut by 0 bases, the J end by 3 bases, with 12 bases between. The chain's CDR3 is CASSQDGGSGYEQYF. The CDR3 DNA follows: TGCGCCAGCAGCCAAGATGGAGGGAGCGGCTACGAGCAGTACTTC.

The chain employs TRBV2 and TRBJ2-7; D is tentatively TRBD1 or TRBD2 (5 bases each). Trimming removed 8 bases at V and 3 bases at J, with 14 bases between. The CDR3 runs 13 residues. CDR1 is SNHLY and CDR2 is FYNNEI in the germline V gene. The CDR3 is CASRPLGDYEQYF. DNA of the CDR3: TGTGCCAGCCGTCCTCTGGGGGACTACGAGCAGTACTTC.

The chain recombines TRBV5-6 with TRBJ1-1; the D gene is possibly TRBD1 (5 bases). Per germline, CDR1 SGHDT and CDR2 YYEEEE. V lost 3 bases, J lost 1 base, and 10 bases lay in between. There are 14 residues in the CDR3. DNA for the CDR3: TGTGCCAGCAGCTGGGGGACCGAGAACACTGAAGCTTTCTTT. Translated: CASSWGTENTEAFF.

The chain uses TRBV4-2 and TRBJ1-2, with D maybe TRBD1 (5 bases). This CDR3 comprises 17 residues. V lost 4 bases to trimming and J lost 2 bases, with 20 bases between them. Germline V CDR1 and CDR2: LGHNA, YNFKEQ. The CDR3 DNA reads TGTGCCAGCAGCCCTACACGTCCCGGGACGGTGAACTATGGCTACACCTTC. Protein product: CASSPTRPGTVNYGYTF.

The chain joins TRBV6-1 to TRBJ2-2, with D unclear. With 6 bases removed from V and 11 bases from J, the gap between germline ends came to 19 bases. Germline values: CDR1 MNHNS, CDR2 SASEGT. The CDR3 is 14 residues long. CDR3 coding DNA: TGTGCCAGCAGCGCCCCTCACGGTATCGGTGAGCTGTTTTTT. The encoded protein is CASSAPHGIGELFF.

The rearrangement uses TRBV15 and TRBJ2-1; perhaps D is TRBD1 or TRBD2 (5 bases each). There are 13 residues in the CDR3. Between the trimmed V and J ends, which lost 1 base and 9 bases, there was a span of 10 bases. CDR1 is LNHNV, CDR2 YYDKDF, per germline (reference sequence). CDR3 sequence reads: CATSRAGDGEQFF. CDR3 DNA sequence: TGTGCCACCAGCAGAGCCGGGGACGGTGAGCAGTTCTTC.

This clone was picked up a small number of times. Other DNA variants within this sample encode the same CDR3. The gene calls are TRBV27 and TRBJ1-1; D call uncertain. CDR1 and CDR2 (germline): MNHEY, SMNVEV (reference sequence). V was trimmed by 2 bases and J by 2 bases, leaving 6 bases between them. The CDR3 length is 13 residues. The chain's CDR3 is CASSLTANTEAFF. CDR3 nucleotide sequence: TGTGCCAGCAGTTTAACAGCAAACACTGAAGCTTTCTTT.

V usage is TRBV5-8 and J usage is TRBJ2-7; no reliable D call. The V end lost 4 bases, the J end lost 3 bases, and 8 bases lay between the germline ends. The length of the CDR3 is 12 residues. From germline, CDR1 is SGHTS and CDR2 YDEGEE. The CDR3 DNA is TGTGCCAGCAGCGGAAGAGACTACGAGCAGTACTTC. Encoded protein: CASSGRDYEQYF.

The chain is built from TRBV15 and TRBJ1-5; possibly TRBD1 for D (5 bases). The CDR3 is 17 residues long. Germline V gene lookup returns CDR1 LNHNV and CDR2 YYDKDF (reference sequence). Trimming removed 3 bases at V and 1 base at J, with 16 bases between. The CDR3 loop is CATSSRIRGESNQPQHF. DNA of the CDR3: TGTGCCACCAGCAGTCGAATAAGGGGTGAAAGCAATCAGCCCCAGCATTTT.

The J gene is TRBJ1-1, the V gene TRBV11-1; D may be TRBD1 (5 bases). V gave up 5 bases and J gave up 3 bases, with 13 bases separating them. CDR3 size: 14 residues. In germline, CDR1 is SGHAT, CDR2 FQDESV (reference sequence). For the CDR3, the DNA is TGTGCCAGCAGCCAGCGAACCAGGGACACTGAAGCTTTCTTT. This gives the protein CASSQRTRDTEAFF.

The chain joins TRBV4-1 to TRBJ2-7, with a tentative D call TRBD1 (6 bases). Trimming shortened V by 6 bases and J by 3 bases, and 12 bases separated the two germline ends. The germline gives CDR1 MGHRA, CDR2 YSYEKL. The CDR3 has 13 amino acids. CDR3 protein: CASRSRDNYEQYF. CDR3 in DNA: TGCGCCAGCAGGTCCCGGGACAACTACGAGCAGTACTTC.

CDR3 protein: CASSFSAGGDEQYF. CDR3 DNA sequence: TGTGCCAGCAGCTTTTCGGCGGGAGGGGACGAGCAGTACTTC. The chain uses TRBV5-4 and TRBJ2-7; 9 bases match TRBD2. The V gene's germline CDR1 is SGHNT and CDR2 YYREEE (reference sequence). The CDR3 runs to 14 residues. With V trimmed by 2 bases and J by 5 bases, 5 bases remained unmatched.